One and the same sample provided the 18 T cell receptor beta chains below, sequenced in a study of blood T cell repertoires in COVID-19. Sequencing used immunoSEQ multiplex PCR; TCRdb keeps in-frame clones, though not all of them. In the table there are under 95,000 clones, 70% to 90% of which are singletons. Sequenced sample: peripheral blood. The receptors were sampled from a man aged 60 to 69 with acute or convalescent COVID-19.

In the case of this clone: An end of the junction does not agree with germline; a read error may underlie this. In nucleotides, the CDR3 is TGTGCTAGCAGCTTAGAGGTAGACCAGGGCGGGGAGCTGTTTTTT. This codes for CASSLEVDQGGELFF. The V gene is TRBV7-7, the J gene TRBJ2-2; a weak D match, TRBD1 (5 bases). CDR3 length: 15 amino acids. Germline loops: CDR1 SSHAT, CDR2 FNYEAQ (reference sequence).

This sequence joins TRBV30 and TRBJ2-2; the match to TRBD1 covers 9 bases. The CDR3 extends over 17 amino acids. Germline V CDR1 and CDR2: GTSNPN, SVGIG (reference sequence). J gave up 1 base and V 2 bases, and 8 bases lay outside the gene matches. The CDR3 protein is CAWSRFKTGGNTGELFF. DNA for the CDR3: TGTGCCTGGAGTCGATTTAAGACAGGGGGGAACACCGGGGAGCTGTTTTTT. Complete variable domain (other parts from reference TRBV30 and TRBJ2-2): SQTIHQWPATLVQPVGSPLSLECTVEGTSNPNLYWYRQAAGRGLQLLFYSVGIGQISSEVPQNLSASRPQDRQFILSSKKLLLSDSGFYLCAWSRFKTGGNTGELFFGEGSRLTVL.

The chain has TRBV29-1 and TRBJ2-1, with 10 bases matching TRBD1. The CDR3 is 13 amino acids. V lost 0 bases and J lost 8; bases outside the gene matches: 1. The germline V gene encodes CDR1 SQVTM and CDR2 ANQGSEA. For the CDR3, the DNA is TGCAGCGTTGAAGAGACAGGGGGCGATGAGCAGTTCTTC. This encodes CSVEETGGDEQFF.

This chain connects TRBV9 to TRBJ1-1; a weak D match, TRBD1 (5 bases). V gave up 4 bases and J gave up 2 bases, with 12 bases separating them. This CDR3 is 14 amino acids long. CDR1 is SGDLS, CDR2 YYNGEE, per germline. DNA for the CDR3: TGTGCCAGCAGCCCTCGGGGGGTAAACACTGAAGCTTTCTTT. It translates to CASSPRGVNTEAFF.

The rearrangement links TRBV10-2 to TRBJ1-1; TRBD1 aligns across 7 bases. The J segment lost 1 base and the V segment lost 5 bases, leaving 7 bases of the junction unmatched. The germline V gene encodes CDR1 WSHSY and CDR2 SAAADI. CDR3 length: 15 amino acids. CDR3 DNA: TGCGCCAGCAGTTCCGGGACAGCCGAGAACACTGAAGCTTTCTTT. Residues: CASSSGTAENTEAFF.

The chain employs TRBV15 and TRBJ2-2; no firm D call. Looked up from germline, CDR1 is LNHNV and CDR2 is YYDKDF (reference sequence). Trimming removed 1 base from V and 4 bases from J, with 4 bases in between. The length of the CDR3 is 13 residues. The CDR3 DNA is TGTGCCACCAGCAGAGCCAGCACCGGGGAGCTGTTTTTT. It yields the protein CATSRASTGELFF.

This clone was observed a few times. The V gene is TRBV5-1, the J gene TRBJ1-4; D may be TRBD1 (5 bases). Germline V gene lookup returns CDR1 SGHRS and CDR2 YFSETQ. The length of the CDR3 is 16 residues. Trimming took off 1 base at V and 0 bases at J, with 10 bases between the two ends. The CDR3, as DNA: TGCGCCAGCAGCTTGCAACGGACATCAACTAATGAAAAACTGTTTTTT. It encodes CASSLQRTSTNEKLFF. The entire variable domain, with the rest obtained from reference TRBV5-1 and TRBJ1-4, is as follows: KAGVTQTPRYLIKTRGQQVTLSCSPISGHRSVSWYQQTPGQGLQFLFEYFSETQRNKGNFPGRFSGRQFSNSRSEMNVSTLELGDSALYLCASSLQRTSTNEKLFFGSGTQLSVL.

V gene TRBV5-1 combines with J gene TRBJ1-2; perhaps TRBD1 as D (6 bases). This CDR3 is 14 amino acids long. V gave up 4 bases and J gave up 0 bases, with 10 bases separating them. Germline V gene data show CDR1 as SGHRS and CDR2 as YFSETQ. CDR3 region: CASSTGQTNYGYTF. CDR3 coding DNA: TGCGCCAGCAGCACGGGACAAACTAACTATGGCTACACCTTC.

The V call is TRBV6-1, the J call TRBJ2-7; TRBD2 matches at 8 bases. CDR1 and CDR2 (germline): MNHNS, SASEGT. The ends lost 3 bases at V and 7 bases at J; junction bases unmatched: 11. The CDR3 runs to 15 residues. The CDR3 protein is CASSEAAGASGEQYF. CDR3 in DNA: TGTGCCAGCAGTGAGGCAGCGGGGGCCTCGGGGGAGCAGTACTTC.

This clone appeared a single time. This rearrangement joins TRBV7-9 to TRBJ1-1, with no clear D. CDR3 length: 16 residues. V shed 5 bases and J shed 2 bases, with 18 bases lying between them. Germline-derived CDR1 and CDR2 are SEHNR and FQNEAQ (reference sequence). The CDR3 reads CASSRTFRPTNTEAFF. The CDR3 bases are TGTGCCAGCAGCCGCACTTTCAGGCCCACTAACACTGAAGCTTTCTTT.

This chain uses TRBV18 with TRBJ2-1; D possibly corresponds to TRBD2 (6 bases). Germline CDR1 and CDR2: KGHSH and LQKENI. Trimming removed 0 bases from V and 9 bases from J, with 12 bases in between. The CDR3 length is 14 residues. The CDR3 is CASSPPMEGFEQFF. In DNA, the CDR3 is TGTGCCAGCTCACCACCGATGGAGGGATTTGAGCAGTTCTTC.

This sequence joins TRBV19 and TRBJ1-1; 7 bases fit TRBD1. CDR3 length: 16 amino acids. Per the germline V gene, CDR1 is LNHDA and CDR2 is SQIVND (reference sequence). After removal of 6 bases from V and 0 bases from J, the junction contained 10 bases not matched to a gene. The CDR3 DNA reads as TGTGCCAGTAGACAAGACAGGGAACTGTTGAACACTGAAGCTTTCTTT. Its protein product is CASRQDRELLNTEAFF.

The gene calls are TRBV27 and TRBJ2-5; D may be TRBD2 (6 bases). Germline-derived CDR1 and CDR2 are MNHEY and SMNVEV (reference sequence). The V end was cut by 8 bases, the J end by 0 bases, with 19 bases between. The CDR3 covers 16 residues. CDR3 protein: CASRQTPGRYQETQYF. The DNA for the CDR3 is TGTGCCAGCCGACAGACCCCAGGGAGGTACCAAGAGACCCAGTACTTC.

The rearrangement joins TRBV18 to TRBJ1-6, with 9 bases matching TRBD1. Germline CDR1 and CDR2: KGHSH and LQKENI. V was pared by 5 bases and J by 9 bases, with 5 bases of the junction left unmatched. The CDR3 length is 14 residues. CDR3 DNA sequence: TGTGCCAGCTCAAGGGACAGGGCAAGTTCACCCCTCCACTTT. Translating gives CASSRDRASSPLHF.

The CDR3: CSVEDGAGGKDKQYF. Written as DNA, the CDR3 is TGCAGCGTTGAAGATGGGGCAGGGGGTAAGGATAAGCAGTACTTC. This chain uses TRBV29-1 with TRBJ2-7, with 7 bases identical to TRBD1. Germline CDR1 reads SQVTM; CDR2 reads ANQGSEA. This CDR3 contains 15 residues. Germline trimming cut 0 bases from V and 8 bases from J; bases unmatched to any gene: 13.

The V call is TRBV28, the J call TRBJ2-1, with 9 bases aligning to TRBD2. The germline V gene has CDR1 MDHEN and CDR2 SYDVKM. The V gene end was trimmed by 8 bases and the J gene end by 7 bases; junction bases not matched to a gene: 12. This CDR3 contains 15 residues. The CDR3: CASLSAAGGRNEQFF. The CDR3 coding sequence is TGTGCCAGCCTTTCGGCCGCGGGGGGGAGGAATGAGCAGTTCTTC.

V usage is TRBV5-6 and J usage is TRBJ1-1, with a weak D call TRBD1 (5 bases). V was cut by 4 bases and J by 2 bases, with 21 bases left in between. The CDR3 runs 17 residues. CDR1 is SGHDT, CDR2 YYEEEE, per germline. CDR3 in DNA: TGTGCCAGCAGCCCTAAGGGGCAAGGGTCGATAAACACTGAAGCTTTCTTT. It translates to CASSPKGQGSINTEAFF.

This clone was detected a few times. This rearrangement joins TRBV7-2 to TRBJ1-6, with D tentatively TRBD1 (6 bases). CDR3 length: 12 amino acids. Trimming stripped 5 bases from V and 10 bases from J, with 9 bases between. Germline lookup yields CDR1 SGHTA and CDR2 FQGNSA. The CDR3 region is CASSIQGSPLHF. In nucleotides, the CDR3 is TGTGCCAGCAGCATCCAGGGGTCACCCCTCCACTTT.